Below, 2 T cell receptor beta chains from the same sample are listed, as sequenced in a study of brain T cells in children with intractable seizures. The assay was immunoSEQ multiplex PCR, and TCRdb's table has in-frame clones only and misses some. The sample comprises about 340,000 clones, 85% to 95% of which are singletons, and 5.5% to 6% rests with the top ten. Described time point: blood from clinic visit 5 months post-surgery; TSC patient then seizure free. Specimen: peripheral blood, collected roughly 5 months after surgery. Every receptor here comes from a boy less than two years old with tuberous sclerosis and intractable seizures.

V gene TRBV7-2 combines with J gene TRBJ1-1; 12 bases line up with TRBD1. This CDR3 has 15 amino acids. V lost 4 bases, J lost 7 bases, and 7 bases stayed unmatched. Germline CDR1 reads SGHTA; CDR2 reads FQGNSA. As DNA, the CDR3 is TGTGCCAGCAGCTCCGGGACAGGGGGCGCAAGTGAAGCTTTCTTT. It is translated as CASSSGTGGASEAFF.

The chain employs TRBV19 and TRBJ1-1; TRBD1 agrees at 10 bases. Germline CDR1 is LNHDA and CDR2 is SQIVND (reference sequence). Trimming cost V 7 bases and J 3 bases; bases outside gene matches: 8. This CDR3 contains 15 residues. The DNA of the CDR3 is TGTGCCAGTAATCCTCCGGGACAGGGGTACACTGAAGCTTTCTTT. This sequence encodes CASNPPGQGYTEAFF.